This TCR beta chain was recorded in a study of PD-L1 blockade in urothelial cancer. Study-wide background: At 3 weeks after treatment start (second dose) and again at 6 weeks, blood was analyzed.

Described time point: peripheral blood 6 weeks after treatment start. Synthetic TCR analog templates were spiked into all PCRs individually. Here immunoSEQ multiplex PCR was the method, and the copy in TCRdb shows in-frame clones only, minus some. The table shows approximately 110,000 clones, with 91% occurring only once. Broader study findings: Better survival was forecast by a pretreatment blood TCR clonality below the median.

Germline CDR1 SGHDN, CDR2 FVKESK. V was clipped by 4 bases and J by 7 bases, with 13 bases between them. The CDR3 consists of 13 residues. A remark on this clone: The antigen is undetermined.

The sequences come from PBMCs, collected around atezolizumab (anti-PD-L1) treatment. The gene calls are TRBV14 and TRBJ1-1; a weak D match, TRBD1 (5 bases). The sequence was collected from a man in his sixties with urothelial cancer. DNA for the CDR3: TGTGCCAGCAGCCCCGGGACTCTCGGTGAAGCTTTCTTT. Protein sequence: CASSPGTLGEAFF.